What follows are 21 T cell receptor beta chains derived from one specimen sequenced in a study of CD4 T cells in relation to SARS-CoV-2 and coronaviruses. These receptors have no identified antigens. Before the COVID-19 pandemic, during about 2011-2019, CD4+ T cells were taken from unexposed donors. CD4+ T cells were isolated from the cells after around 11 days of culture. Some clones are missing from TCRdb's copy, which holds only in-frame ones; the method was immunoSEQ multiplex PCR. The data show about 20,000 clones, roughly 77% seen once. Source material: CD4+ T cells from PBMCs, cultured in vitro. Receptors were obtained from a human donor in good health.

The genes are TRBV19 and TRBJ2-3; D possibly uses TRBD1 or TRBD2 (5 bases each). The CDR3 consists of 14 residues. Germline CDR1 and CDR2: LNHDA and SQIVND (reference sequence). Trimming stripped 3 bases from V and 3 bases from J, with 10 bases between. CDR3 nucleotide sequence: TGTGCCAGTAGTATGGTGGGACGGACAGATACGCAGTATTTT. Protein sequence: CASSMVGRTDTQYF.

CDR3 sequence (DNA): TGTGCCAGCAGTGAAGATGCGGGGGTCTCTCAGCCCCAGCATTTT. Its protein is CASSEDAGVSQPQHF. The chain recombines TRBV2 with TRBJ1-5; D perhaps matches TRBD1 (5 bases). The CDR3 extends over 15 amino acids. Trimming cost V 1 base and J 6 bases, with 13 bases left between them. Germline CDR1 is SNHLY and CDR2 is FYNNEI.

This clone was counted a single time. V gene TRBV30 combines with J gene TRBJ2-7; 12 nucleotides agree with TRBD2. CDR3 length equals 15 residues. The J segment lost 0 bases and the V segment lost 3 bases, leaving 3 bases of the junction unmatched. Per germline, CDR1 GTSNPN and CDR2 SVGIG (reference sequence). CDR3 sequence: CAWSRGLAGSYEQYF. The CDR3 DNA is TGTGCCTGGAGCAGGGGACTAGCGGGCTCCTACGAGCAGTACTTC.

The chain employs TRBV28 and TRBJ1-2; D uncertain. The V gene lost 5 bases and the J gene lost 7 bases, with 14 bases spanning the gap. The length of the CDR3 is 13 residues. Looked up from germline, CDR1 is MDHEN and CDR2 is SYDVKM. The CDR3 region is CASSPSEGTGYTF. For the CDR3, the DNA is TGTGCCAGCAGTCCCAGCGAGGGCACTGGCTACACCTTC.

J is TRBJ1-2 and V is TRBV3-1 (or the pseudogene TRBV3-2); D is ambiguous. V was trimmed by 4 bases and J by 4 bases, leaving 16 bases between them. The length of the CDR3 is 15 residues. The germline V gene encodes CDR1 LGHDT and CDR2 YNNKEL (reference sequence). CDR3 loop: CASSPDRVPGYGYTF. CDR3 DNA: TGTGCCAGCAGCCCTGACCGGGTCCCAGGCTATGGCTACACCTTC.

The chain employs TRBV5-1 and TRBJ1-4; no reliable D call. The CDR3 has 13 amino acids. CDR1 is SGHRS and CDR2 is YFSETQ in the germline V gene. Trimming stripped 0 bases from V and 5 bases from J, with 5 bases between. Written as DNA, the CDR3 is TGCGCCAGCAGCTTGGGCGTAAATGAAAAACTGTTTTTT. Its translation: CASSLGVNEKLFF.

This chain uses TRBV7-9 with TRBJ1-3; D not resolved. Germline V gives CDR1 SEHNR, CDR2 FQNEAQ (reference sequence). The CDR3 is 15 residues long. V dropped 2 bases and J dropped 0 bases, with 8 bases sitting between them. CDR3 sequence (DNA): TGTGCCAGCAGCTTAATAAGCCGCTCTGGAAACACCATATATTTT. Residues: CASSLISRSGNTIYF.

The chain couples TRBV24-1 to TRBJ1-5; D is ambiguous. V was clipped by 2 bases and J by 0 bases, with 7 bases between them. Germline lookup yields CDR1 KGHDR and CDR2 SFDVKD. This CDR3 contains 15 residues. CDR3 bases: TGTGCCACCAGTGATTATCGCAGTAGCAATCAGCCCCAGCATTTT. Protein: CATSDYRSSNQPQHF.

This clone was detected only a few times. The rearrangement links TRBV6-5 to TRBJ2-1; the match to TRBD2 covers 12 bases. After removal of 2 bases from V and 6 bases from J, the junction contained 2 bases not matched to a gene. The germline V gene encodes CDR1 MNHEY and CDR2 SVGAGI. CDR3 length: 15 residues. The DNA for the CDR3 is TGTGCCAGCAGTTACACTAGCGGGAGGACCAATGAGCAGTTCTTC. Protein sequence: CASSYTSGRTNEQFF.

This clone is classed as large (0.1 to 1%). The rearrangement joins TRBV5-1 to TRBJ2-7; TRBD2 matches at 7 bases. The CDR3 has 14 residues. CDR1 SGHRS and CDR2 YFSETQ come from the germline V gene. J gave up 2 bases and V 4 bases, and 6 bases lay outside the gene matches. Here the CDR3 DNA reads TGCGCCAGCAGCCTAGCGGTTAGGACCTACGAGCAGTACTTC. This encodes CASSLAVRTYEQYF.

This clone was observed once. This chain connects TRBV3-1 (or the pseudogene TRBV3-2) to TRBJ1-2; no clear D gene. Germline assignment: CDR1 LGHDT and CDR2 YNNKEL (reference sequence). The ends were cut back, 1 base at V and 4 bases at J, with 7 bases in the middle. This CDR3 contains 13 residues. The CDR3 region has the DNA TGTGCCAGCAGCCAAGGAGGCATCTATGGCTACACCTTC. Translated: CASSQGGIYGYTF.

V gene TRBV19 combines with J gene TRBJ1-1, with D possibly matching TRBD1 (5 bases). This CDR3 contains 13 residues. Per the germline V gene, CDR1 is LNHDA and CDR2 is SQIVND (reference sequence). Between the trimmed V and J ends, which lost 3 bases and 4 bases, there was a span of 9 bases. CDR3 sequence: CASSIPGGTEAFF. The DNA of the CDR3 is TGTGCCAGTAGTATCCCCGGGGGCACTGAAGCTTTCTTT.

This clone was counted a few times. V is TRBV5-1 and J is TRBJ2-7; D may be TRBD2 (6 bases). The CDR3 has 13 amino acids. CDR1 is SGHRS and CDR2 is YFSETQ in the germline V gene. V lost 4 bases and J 5 bases, leaving 13 bases between the germline ends. The CDR3 loop reads CASSQGGPDEQYF. The CDR3 bases are TGCGCCAGCAGCCAAGGAGGGCCCGACGAGCAGTACTTC.

The rearrangement uses TRBV18 and TRBJ2-1, with a tentative D call TRBD1 (5 bases). Germline CDR1 reads KGHSH; CDR2 reads LQKENI. V lost 3 bases to trimming and J lost 5 bases, with 14 bases between them. The CDR3 contains 15 residues. Written as DNA, the CDR3 is TGTGCCAGCTCACCGGTAGGCGGACACAACAATGAGCAGTTCTTC. It translates to CASSPVGGHNNEQFF. Filled out from reference TRBV18 and TRBJ2-1, the complete variable domain reads NAGVMQNPRHLVRRRGQEARLRCSPMKGHSHVYWYRQLPEEGLKFMVYLQKENIIDESGMPKERFSAEFPKEGPSILRIQQVVRGDSAAYFCASSPVGGHNNEQFFGPGTRLTVL.

The genes are TRBV5-1 and TRBJ1-5; TRBD1 agrees at 8 bases. The J segment lost 2 bases and the V segment lost 4 bases, leaving 2 bases of the junction unmatched. CDR1 is SGHRS and CDR2 is YFSETQ in the germline V gene. The CDR3 is 14 residues long. The CDR3 here is CASSPGQGNQPQHF. CDR3 in DNA: TGCGCCAGCAGCCCGGGACAGGGCAATCAGCCCCAGCATTTT. The whole variable domain, remainder taken from reference TRBV5-1 and TRBJ1-5, is KAGVTQTPRYLIKTRGQQVTLSCSPISGHRSVSWYQQTPGQGLQFLFEYFSETQRNKGNFPGRFSGRQFSNSRSEMNVSTLELGDSALYLCASSPGQGNQPQHFGDGTRLSIL.

CDR3 sequence (DNA): TGTGCCACCAGCAGAGTATATTCGTTAACCCAAGAGACCCAGTACTTC. This sequence encodes CATSRVYSLTQETQYF. The rearrangement joins TRBV15 to TRBJ2-5; unclear D gene. The V end was cut by 1 base, the J end by 1 base, with 13 bases between. This CDR3 contains 16 residues. From germline, CDR1 is LNHNV and CDR2 YYDKDF (reference sequence).

In its sample, this clone was seen once. This chain uses TRBV19 with TRBJ1-5; a weak D match, TRBD1 (5 bases). Germline V lookup: CDR1 LNHDA, CDR2 SQIVND (reference sequence). Trimming pared 3 bases from V and 6 bases from J, leaving 15 bases between. This CDR3 region has 15 residues. The CDR3 is CASSIGVGVGQPQHF. The CDR3, as DNA: TGTGCCAGTAGTATTGGTGTAGGGGTCGGTCAGCCCCAGCATTTT.

The genes are TRBV30 and TRBJ2-7, with 7 bases aligning to TRBD1. The V and J ends lost 1 base and 2 bases, in that order; junction bases with no gene match: 2. CDR1 is GTSNPN and CDR2 is SVGIG in the germline V gene (reference sequence). The CDR3 contains 13 residues. DNA of the CDR3: TGTGCCTGGAGTGCCGGGACAGCCTACGAGCAGTACTTC. It is translated as CAWSAGTAYEQYF.

The CDR3, as DNA: TGTGCCATCAAGGACTCCGAGGGTACCACTGAAGCTTTCTTT. This translates into CAIKDSEGTTEAFF. This sequence joins TRBV10-3 and TRBJ1-1; D remains ambiguous. The V and J ends lost 7 bases and 4 bases respectively, with 16 bases between them. Germline lookup yields CDR1 ENHRY and CDR2 SYGVKD. There are 14 residues in the CDR3.

The gene calls are TRBV6-2 or TRBV6-3 and TRBJ2-2; TRBD2 might be the D (6 bases). Per the germline V gene, CDR1 is MNHEY and CDR2 is SVGEGT. V lost 4 bases to trimming and J lost 3 bases, with 15 bases between them. The CDR3 runs 16 residues. The CDR3 loop reads CASSLGGGLHTGELFF. DNA of the CDR3: TGTGCCAGCAGTTTGGGGGGAGGACTGCACACCGGGGAGCTGTTTTTT.

The rearrangement links TRBV10-3 to TRBJ2-7, with D possibly matching TRBD1 (6 bases). The V gene lost 5 bases and the J gene lost 4 bases, with 9 bases spanning the gap. Germline values: CDR1 ENHRY, CDR2 SYGVKD. This CDR3 is 12 amino acids long. CDR3 protein: CAISRTAYEQYF. The CDR3 region has the DNA TGTGCCATCAGTAGGACAGCGTACGAGCAGTACTTC.